This T cell receptor (beta chain) was captured by sequencing in a study of T-cell memory formation after mild COVID-19. Whole-study findings and limits: Day 15 to 85 contracting clones showed balanced CD4/CD8; day 15 to 37 expanders favored CD4+.

Using constant-segment primers, 5'RACE produced TCR alpha and TCR beta cDNA libraries carrying sample barcodes and UMIs. Via MiXCR, TCRdb re-called the 5' RACE reads, giving one row per CDR3 protein. The sample has about 350,000 distinct CDR3 sequences, under 25% seen once. About this clonotype itself: Its target is unknown.

This CDR3 comprises 12 residues. CDR1 and CDR2 from the germline V gene are SEHNR and FQNEAQ (reference sequence). V gave up 4 bases and J gave up 8 bases, with 6 bases separating them. The chain is built from TRBV7-9 and TRBJ1-6, with D unresolved. The source material was PBMCs or a T cell subset sorted from them (not recorded which). The source of this sequence is a man aged 18 to 29 who had mild COVID-19 (a few samples of this study predate the infection). Cell type and time point are not known. CDR3 DNA sequence: TGTGCCAGCAGCTACGAGGATTCACCCCTCCACTTT. Its translation is CASSYEDSPLHF.